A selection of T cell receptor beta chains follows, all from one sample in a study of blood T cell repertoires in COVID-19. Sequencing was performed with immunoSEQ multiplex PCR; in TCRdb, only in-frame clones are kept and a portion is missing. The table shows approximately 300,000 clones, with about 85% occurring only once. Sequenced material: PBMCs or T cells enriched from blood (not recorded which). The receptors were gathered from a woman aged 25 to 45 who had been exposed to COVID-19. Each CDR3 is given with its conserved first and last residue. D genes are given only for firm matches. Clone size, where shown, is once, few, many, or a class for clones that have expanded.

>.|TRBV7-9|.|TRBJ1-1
CASTFNAANTEAFF
TGTGCCAGCACATTCAATGCGGCGAACACTGAAGCTTTCTTT
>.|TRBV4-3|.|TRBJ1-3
CASSRSGAGNTIYF
TGCGCCAGCAGTCGTTCAGGGGCTGGAAACACCATATATTTT
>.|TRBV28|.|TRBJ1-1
CASSFSRIAEAFF
TGTGCCAGCAGTTTCAGTCGCATAGCCGAAGCTTTCTTT
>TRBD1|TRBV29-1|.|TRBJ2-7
CSVAQGVTYEQYF
TGCAGCGTTGCTCAGGGGGTCACCTACGAGCAGTACTTC
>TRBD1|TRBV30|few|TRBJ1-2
CAWRTGNNYGYTF
TGTGCCTGGAGGACAGGGAATAACTATGGCTACACCTTC
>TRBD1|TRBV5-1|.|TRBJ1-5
CASSRSTGGEQPQHF
TGCGCCAGCAGCAGGTCAACAGGGGGAGAACAGCCCCAGCATTTT
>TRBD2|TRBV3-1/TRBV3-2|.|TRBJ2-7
CASSRRLAGAVDEQYF
TGTGCCAGCAGCCGGCGGCTAGCGGGAGCGGTTGACGAGCAGTACTTC
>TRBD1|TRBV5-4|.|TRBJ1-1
CASSSIDRVNTEAFF
TGTGCCAGCAGCTCGATAGACAGGGTGAACACTGAAGCTTTCTTT
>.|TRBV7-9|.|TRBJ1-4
CASSLVVGNEKLFF
TGTGCCAGCAGCTTAGTCGTCGGTAATGAAAAACTGTTTTTT
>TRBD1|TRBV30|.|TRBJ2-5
CAWSWTGGRETQYF
TGTGCCTGGAGTTGGACAGGGGGCAGAGAGACCCAGTACTTC
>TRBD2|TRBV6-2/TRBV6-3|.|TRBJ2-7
CASSGLAGVEQYF
TGTGCCAGCAGTGGACTAGCGGGAGTCGAGCAGTACTTC
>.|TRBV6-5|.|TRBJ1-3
CASSYLEPSSGNTIYF
TGTGCCAGCAGTTATCTAGAGCCTAGCTCTGGAAACACCATATATTTT
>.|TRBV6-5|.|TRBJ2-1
CASSFGGPPIGNEQFF
TGTGCCAGCAGTTTCGGGGGGCCACCTATAGGGAATGAGCAGTTCTTC
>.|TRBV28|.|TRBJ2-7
CASRLGRGIYEQYF
TGTGCCAGCAGATTAGGCAGGGGAATCTACGAGCAGTACTTC
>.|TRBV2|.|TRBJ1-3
CASSERRGANTIYF
TGTGCCAGCAGTGAGAGGCGGGGGGCAAACACCATATATTTT
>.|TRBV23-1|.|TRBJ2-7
CASSQAARTLTYEQYF
TGCGCCAGCAGTCAAGCGGCCAGGACACTCACCTACGAGCAGTACTTC
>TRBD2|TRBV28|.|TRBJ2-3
CASRKTSGVSSTDTQYF
TGTGCCAGTAGGAAGACTAGCGGAGTCTCTAGCACAGATACGCAGTATTTT
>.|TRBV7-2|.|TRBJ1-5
CASSSNWGGQPQHF
TGTGCCAGCAGCTCCAACTGGGGGGGTCAGCCCCAGCATTTT
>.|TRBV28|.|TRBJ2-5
CASSSSRARETQYF
TGTGCCAGCAGCTCCTCGAGGGCGAGAGAGACCCAGTACTTC
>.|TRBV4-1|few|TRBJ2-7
CASSQRLVDEQYF
TGCGCCAGCAGCCAAAGACTAGTTGACGAGCAGTACTTC
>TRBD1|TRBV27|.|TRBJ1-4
CASSSPGTGGEKLFF
TGTGCCAGCAGTAGTCCCGGGACAGGGGGTGAAAAACTGTTTTTT
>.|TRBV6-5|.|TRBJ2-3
CASSQGRTDTQYF
TGTGCCAGCAGCCAGGGTCGTACAGATACGCAGTATTTT
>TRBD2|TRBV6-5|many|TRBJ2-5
CASTKGREGQETQYF
TGTGCCAGCACCAAGGGGCGGGAGGGACAAGAGACCCAGTACTTC
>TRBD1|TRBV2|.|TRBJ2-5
CASSDGTGLETQYF
TGTGCCAGCAGTGATGGGACAGGGTTAGAGACCCAGTACTTC
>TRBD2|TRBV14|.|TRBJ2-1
CASSPLLAGGISSYNEQFF
TGTGCCAGCAGCCCTTTACTAGCGGGAGGGATAAGCTCCTACAATGAGCAGTTCTTC
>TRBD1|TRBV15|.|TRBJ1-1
CATSRDRTGATEAFF
TGTGCCACCAGCAGAGATCGAACAGGGGCGACTGAAGCTTTCTTT
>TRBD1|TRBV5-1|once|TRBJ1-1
CASSMRTGRTEAFF
TGCGCCAGCAGCATGAGGACAGGGCGGACTGAAGCTTTCTTT
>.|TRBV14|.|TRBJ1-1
CASSHTSVNTEAFF
TGTGCCAGCAGCCACACCAGTGTGAACACTGAAGCTTTCTTT
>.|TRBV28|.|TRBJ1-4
CASSFWSGDEKLFF
TGTGCCAGCAGTTTTTGGTCAGGGGACGAAAAACTGTTTTTT
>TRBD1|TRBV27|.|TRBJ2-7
CASSRDRLSYEQYF
TGTGCCAGCAGTCGGGACAGACTCTCCTACGAGCAGTACTTC
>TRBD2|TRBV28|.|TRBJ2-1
CASSLYPQAGGRNEQFF
TGTGCCAGCAGTTTATACCCCCAGGCGGGGGGGAGGAATGAGCAGTTCTTC
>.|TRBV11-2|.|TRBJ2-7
CASSSYAPIPTYEQYF
TGTGCCAGCAGCTCCTATGCTCCGATACCTACCTACGAGCAGTACTTC
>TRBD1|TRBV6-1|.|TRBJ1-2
CASSEALRQGEGYTF
TGTGCCAGCAGTGAAGCGCTCAGGCAGGGGGAGGGCTACACCTTC
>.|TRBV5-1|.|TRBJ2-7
CASSSGIANEQYF
TGCGCCAGCAGCTCAGGAATTGCAAACGAGCAGTACTTC
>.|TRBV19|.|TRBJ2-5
CASRGGGGQETQYF
TGTGCCAGTAGAGGGGGGGGCGGCCAAGAGACCCAGTACTTC
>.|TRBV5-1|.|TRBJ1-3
CASSLAGTGNTIYF
TGCGCCAGCAGCTTGGCAGGGACTGGAAACACCATATATTTT
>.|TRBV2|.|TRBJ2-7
CASRRTESYEQYF
TGTGCCAGCAGGAGGACAGAGTCCTACGAGCAGTACTTC
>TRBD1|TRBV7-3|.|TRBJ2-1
CASSYHTGVPYNEQFF
TGTGCCAGCAGCTATCACACAGGGGTTCCCTACAATGAGCAGTTCTTC
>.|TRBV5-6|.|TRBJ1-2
CASINHETGGYTF
TGTGCCAGCATCAATCACGAGACAGGTGGCTACACCTTC
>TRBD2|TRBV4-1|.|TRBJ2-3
CASSQLTSGGLHTDTQYF
TGCGCCAGCAGCCAACTGACTAGCGGGGGGCTTCACACAGATACGCAGTATTTT
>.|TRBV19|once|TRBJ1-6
CASRNRDNSPLHF
TGTGCCAGTAGAAACAGGGACAATTCACCCCTCCACTTT
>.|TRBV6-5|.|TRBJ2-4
CASSEGVSNIQYF
TGTGCCAGCAGCGAGGGAGTTAGCAACATTCAGTACTTC
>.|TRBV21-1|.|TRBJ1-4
CASSILQGGTNEKLFF
TGTGCCAGCAGCATTCTGCAGGGTGGGACTAATGAAAAACTGTTTTTT
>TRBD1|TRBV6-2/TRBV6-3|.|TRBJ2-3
CASSYGQGRQYF
TGTGCCAGCAGTTACGGACAGGGACGGCAGTATTTT
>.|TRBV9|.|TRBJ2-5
CASSVARREETQYF
TGTGCCAGCAGCGTAGCCCGGCGGGAAGAGACCCAGTACTTC
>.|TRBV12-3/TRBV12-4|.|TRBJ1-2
CASSLWGEGYTF
TGTGCCAGCAGTTTATGGGGGGAGGGCTACACCTTC